Below are 18 T cell receptor beta chains sequenced from a single sample in a study of T cell responses to AZD1222 COVID-19 vaccine. Profiling relied on immunoSEQ multiplex PCR, and the TCRdb table lists in-frame clones only, not all of them. Among over 100,000 clones listed, more than 75% were seen once. The specimen was peripheral blood, collected 28 days after the second dose of the MenACWY control vaccine. These receptors were taken from an adult who received the MenACWY meningococcal vaccine as a control.

The rearrangement links TRBV4-1 to TRBJ1-5; D remains unclear. Germline V gives CDR1 MGHRA, CDR2 YSYEKL. The CDR3 totals 14 residues. Trimming pared 3 bases from V and 4 bases from J, leaving 10 bases between. As DNA, the CDR3 is TGCGCCAGCAGCCACCCTTATGGGAATCAGCCCCAGCATTTT. It translates to CASSHPYGNQPQHF.

This clone showed up just a few times. V and J are TRBV4-3 and TRBJ2-1; a weak D match, TRBD2 (5 bases). Germline CDR1 and CDR2: LGHNA and YSLEER. Trimming cost V 0 bases and J 6 bases, with 15 bases left between them. The CDR3 is made up of 16 amino acids. The CDR3 sequence is CASSQEPLLVVNEQFF. For the CDR3, the DNA is TGCGCCAGCAGCCAAGAGCCTCTACTAGTCGTCAATGAGCAGTTCTTC.

The chain combines TRBV3-1 (or the pseudogene TRBV3-2) with TRBJ1-2; D possibly corresponds to TRBD1 (6 bases). CDR1 is LGHDT, CDR2 YNNKEL, per germline (reference sequence). Trimming took 0 bases from V and 6 from J, leaving 17 bases between them. The CDR3 has 16 amino acids. Here the CDR3 reads CASSQDRTTGPDGYTF. The CDR3 nucleotides are TGTGCCAGCAGCCAAGACCGAACTACAGGGCCTGATGGCTACACCTTC.

The V gene is TRBV27, the J gene TRBJ2-3, with 9 nucleotides matching TRBD1. This CDR3 has 16 amino acids. Losses at the gene ends were 0 bases for V and 4 bases for J; bases not matched to a gene: 5. CDR1 is MNHEY, CDR2 SMNVEV, per germline (reference sequence). In nucleotides, the CDR3 is TGTGCCAGCAGTTTATCCGGAAGGGACAGGGCAGATACGCAGTATTTT. Its protein product is CASSLSGRDRADTQYF.

This chain joins TRBV13 and TRBJ1-3; D is undetermined. The CDR3 is 18 residues long. The V gene's germline CDR1 is PRHDT and CDR2 FYEKMQ (reference sequence). V lost 5 bases and J lost 2, with 22 bases in between. The CDR3 DNA reads as TGTGCCAGCAGCATAAGAGCAAGACTCCGGGAACCTGGAAACACCATATATTTT. This encodes CASSIRARLREPGNTIYF. Filled out from reference TRBV13 and TRBJ1-3, the complete variable domain reads AAGVIQSPRHLIKEKRETATLKCYPIPRHDTVYWYQQGPGQDPQFLISFYEKMQSDKGSIPDRFSAQQFSDYHSELNMSSLELGDSALYFCASSIRARLREPGNTIYFGEGSWLTVV.

The chain couples TRBV28 to TRBJ1-4, with TRBD1 matching 7 bases. V lost 6 bases to trimming and J lost 3 bases; unmatched junction nucleotides: 13. Germline CDR1 reads MDHEN; CDR2 reads SYDVKM. The CDR3 length is 17 residues. The CDR3 loop reads CASRTDREVGANEKLFF. The CDR3 DNA reads as TGTGCCAGCAGAACTGACAGGGAGGTCGGGGCTAATGAAAAACTGTTTTTT.

The chain joins TRBV6-5 to TRBJ1-5; D unclear. Trimming left V 6 bases short and J 7 bases short, with 13 bases between. Germline values: CDR1 MNHEY, CDR2 SVGAGI. The CDR3 is 13 residues long. In DNA, the CDR3 is TGTGCCAGCAGGTGTGAGACCCTCCAGCCCCAGCATTTT. Amino acid sequence: CASRCETLQPQHF.

The chain links TRBV11-2 to TRBJ2-3, with D perhaps TRBD1 or TRBD2 (5 bases each). The V gene lost 5 bases and the J gene lost 1 base, with 19 bases spanning the gap. The CDR3 length is 17 residues. In germline, CDR1 is SGHAT, CDR2 FQNNGV. The CDR3 loop reads CASSRQGVGTGTDTQYF. CDR3 nucleotide sequence: TGTGCCAGCAGCCGCCAGGGAGTAGGGACCGGCACAGATACGCAGTATTTT.

The chain is built from TRBV28 and TRBJ1-5; 9 nucleotides match TRBD1. CDR1 is MDHEN, CDR2 SYDVKM, per germline. The CDR3 totals 15 residues. J was trimmed by 3 bases and V by 6 bases; bases with no gene match: 6. The CDR3 reads CASSIDRGNNQPQHF. The CDR3, as DNA: TGTGCCAGCAGCATAGACAGGGGGAACAATCAGCCCCAGCATTTT.

The chain employs TRBV19 and TRBJ1-5; D is ambiguous. CDR1 and CDR2 from the germline V gene are LNHDA and SQIVND (reference sequence). This CDR3 comprises 15 residues. V was cut by 4 bases and J by 0 bases, with 10 bases left in between. DNA of the CDR3: TGTGCCAGTAGTAGGGGTCGATATAGCAATCAGCCCCAGCATTTT. It encodes CASSRGRYSNQPQHF.

The genes are TRBV28 and TRBJ1-6; 8 positions agree with TRBD1. The ends lost 6 bases at V and 7 bases at J; junction bases unmatched: 5. The CDR3 loop spans 14 amino acids. Germline loops: CDR1 MDHEN, CDR2 SYDVKM. The CDR3 is CASSSTGENSPLHF. CDR3 coding DNA: TGTGCCAGCAGCTCGACAGGGGAAAATTCACCCCTCCACTTT.

The chain uses TRBV6-5 and TRBJ2-7; perhaps TRBD2 as D (6 bases). CDR1 is MNHEY, CDR2 SVGAGI, per germline. The V and J ends lost 8 bases and 3 bases respectively, with 11 bases between them. The CDR3 runs 12 residues. The CDR3 DNA sequence: TGTGCCAGCCGTCGAGCGGGCTACGAGCAGTACTTC. Amino acids: CASRRAGYEQYF.

V is TRBV12-3 or TRBV12-4 and J is TRBJ2-1, with a tentative D call TRBD1 (5 bases). Trimming took off 4 bases at V and 4 bases at J, with 8 bases between the two ends. The length of the CDR3 is 13 residues. This CDR3 is CASSSQGYNEQFF. In DNA form, the CDR3 reads TGTGCCAGCAGTTCTCAGGGTTACAATGAGCAGTTCTTC.

The chain joins TRBV4-3 to TRBJ1-4; D perhaps matches TRBD1 (6 bases). Deletions cut 5 bases from V and 4 bases from J, with 14 bases between. The CDR3 is made up of 15 amino acids. Per germline, CDR1 LGHNA and CDR2 YSLEER. CDR3 sequence (DNA): TGCGCCAGCAGCTCCCGTACAGGGAATAATGAAAAACTGTTTTTT. This sequence encodes CASSSRTGNNEKLFF.

The chain combines TRBV28 with TRBJ1-3; 8 nucleotides match TRBD1. CDR3 length: 18 amino acids. Germline lookup yields CDR1 MDHEN and CDR2 SYDVKM. V shed 2 bases and J 0 bases; nucleotides not matched to a gene: 9. The CDR3 region has the DNA TGTGCCAGCAGTTTACCCCCGGACAGGGACCCCTCTGGAAACACCATATATTTT. Protein: CASSLPPDRDPSGNTIYF.

J is TRBJ1-2 and V is TRBV10-3, with TRBD1 as a possible D gene (5 bases). The CDR3 contains 16 residues. V was shortened by 2 bases and J by 4 bases, with 17 bases between the two germline ends. The germline CDR1 and CDR2 sequences are ENHRY and SYGVKD. Here the CDR3 reads CAISEPGRELSYGYTF. CDR3 DNA: TGTGCCATCAGTGAGCCGGGACGGGAACTGTCCTATGGCTACACCTTC.

The chain employs TRBV5-4 and TRBJ1-2; 10 bases are shared with TRBD1. The germline CDR1 and CDR2 sequences are SGHNT and YYREEE (reference sequence). CDR3 size: 14 residues. Trimming removed 5 bases from V and 4 bases from J; junction bases left unmatched: 5. The CDR3 region has the DNA TGTGCCAGCAGACTGGACAGGGGGGTCTATGGCTACACCTTC. This sequence encodes CASRLDRGVYGYTF.

This chain connects TRBV7-3 to TRBJ2-6; D perhaps matches TRBD2 (5 bases). V lost 2 bases and J lost 0, with 8 bases in between. Germline V gives CDR1 SGHTA, CDR2 FQGTGA. The CDR3 is 16 residues long. The CDR3 protein is CASSLSRDSGANVLTF. Written as DNA, the CDR3 is TGTGCCAGCAGCTTATCCCGGGACTCTGGGGCCAACGTCCTGACTTTC.